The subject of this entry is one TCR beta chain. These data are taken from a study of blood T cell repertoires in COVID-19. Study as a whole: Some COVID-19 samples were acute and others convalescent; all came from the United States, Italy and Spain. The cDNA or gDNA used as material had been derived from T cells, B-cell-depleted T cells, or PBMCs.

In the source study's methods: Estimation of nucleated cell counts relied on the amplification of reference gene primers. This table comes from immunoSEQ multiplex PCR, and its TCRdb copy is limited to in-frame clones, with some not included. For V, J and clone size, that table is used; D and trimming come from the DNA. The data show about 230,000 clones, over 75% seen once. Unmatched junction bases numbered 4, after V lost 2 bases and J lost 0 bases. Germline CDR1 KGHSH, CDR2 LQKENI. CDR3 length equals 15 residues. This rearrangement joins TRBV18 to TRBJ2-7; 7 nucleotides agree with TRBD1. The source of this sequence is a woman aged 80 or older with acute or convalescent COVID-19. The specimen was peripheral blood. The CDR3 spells CASSPGQASSYEQYF. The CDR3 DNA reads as TGTGCCAGCTCACCAGGACAGGCGAGCTCCTACGAGCAGTACTTC.